The 19 T cell receptor beta chains below all came from one sample that was sequenced in a study of CD8 T cells in Susac syndrome. Random hexamers were used to reverse transcribe an amount of about 0.5 to 1 ug RNA. In TCRdb, the immunoSEQ multiplex PCR reads were re-called with MiXCR into one record per CDR3 protein. This sample has 200,000 to 250,000 distinct CDR3 sequences, with about 93% found just once. The specimen sequenced was CD8+ T cells from PBMCs. The source is a human donor with multiple sclerosis.

This clonotype was observed once. This chain links TRBV10-2 with TRBJ2-7, with 7 bases matching TRBD2. The V segment lost 2 bases and the J segment 3 bases; nucleotides outside the gene matches: 22. Germline loops: CDR1 WSHSY, CDR2 SAAADI. The CDR3 has 20 amino acids. CDR3 sequence: CASSEPFGAPGRGAGYEQYF. CDR3 nucleotides: TGCGCCAGCAGTGAGCCCTTTGGAGCTCCGGGGAGGGGAGCCGGCTACGAGCAGTACTTC.

The J gene is TRBJ2-3, the V gene TRBV6-2 or TRBV6-3, with a possible D match to TRBD1 (6 bases). CDR1 is MNHEY, CDR2 SVGEGT, per germline. The CDR3 is 14 residues long. V lost 6 bases to trimming and J lost 12 bases, with 22 bases between them. CDR3 residues: CASSVREEQGNQYF. CDR3 coding DNA: TGTGCCAGCAGCGTCCGTGAGGAACAGGGAAATCAGTATTTT.

This chain uses TRBV4-1 with TRBJ1-5, with 10 bases identical to TRBD1. The ends lost 2 bases at V and 9 bases at J; junction bases unmatched: 13. The CDR3 runs 17 residues. Germline V gene data show CDR1 as MGHRA and CDR2 as YSYEKL. The CDR3 spells CASSQPGQGSIMAPQHF. The CDR3, as DNA: TGCGCCAGCAGCCAACCGGGACAGGGGAGCATCATGGCGCCCCAGCATTTT.

On this clonotype: An end of the junction does not agree with germline; a read error may underlie this. CDR3 DNA: TGTGCCAGTAGTTCGGGACAGCTTAACACTGAAGCTTTCTTT. Residues: CASSSGQLNTEAFF. The chain combines TRBV12-3 or TRBV12-4 with TRBJ1-1; the match to TRBD1 covers 7 bases. CDR3 length: 14 residues.

The chain couples TRBV4-3 to TRBJ2-5; 7 bases are a match to TRBD2. V was pared by 0 bases and J by 4 bases, with 11 bases of the junction left unmatched. This CDR3 has 17 amino acids. CDR1 is LGHNA, CDR2 YSLEER, per germline. CDR3 sequence: CASSQDVGGRGAETQYF. The CDR3 DNA follows: TGCGCCAGCAGCCAAGATGTTGGCGGGAGAGGTGCAGAGACCCAGTACTTC.

The chain employs TRBV9 and TRBJ1-4; D not certain. CDR1 and CDR2 from the germline V gene are SGDLS and YYNGEE. The length of the CDR3 is 15 residues. V was clipped by 3 bases and J by 2 bases, with 11 bases between them. CDR3 in DNA: TGTGCCAGCAGCGCGCCCACGGGGACTAATGAAAAACTGTTTTTT. Translated: CASSAPTGTNEKLFF.

The V and J genes are TRBV19 and TRBJ2-5; TRBD2 aligns across 8 bases. There are 15 residues in the CDR3. The V gene's germline CDR1 is LNHDA and CDR2 SQIVND (reference sequence). Unmatched junction bases numbered 10, after V lost 6 bases and J lost 4 bases. The CDR3 nucleotides are TGTGCCAGTAGGGCCGGCGGGGGGATGTCAGAGACCCAGTACTTC. Protein product: CASRAGGGMSETQYF.

The chain recombines TRBV2 with TRBJ1-1; no definite D call. Trimming removed 6 bases at V and 0 bases at J, with 8 bases between. This CDR3 is 13 amino acids long. Germline V CDR1 and CDR2: SNHLY, FYNNEI. CDR3 sequence reads: CASRGPVNTEAFF. CDR3 in DNA: TGTGCCAGCAGAGGACCTGTGAACACTGAAGCTTTCTTT. The whole variable domain, filled in from reference TRBV2 and TRBJ1-1, reads EPEVTQTPSHQVTQMGQEVILRCVPISNHLYFYWYRQILGQKVEFLVSFYNNEISEKSEIFDDQFSVERPDGSNFTLKIRSTKLEDSAMYFCASRGPVNTEAFFGQGTRLTVV.

This sequence joins TRBV23-1 and TRBJ2-2; D not certain. TRBV23-1 is assigned to the ORF class and has an uncertain function. The CDR3 contains 10 residues. Trimming took 10 bases from V and 4 from J, leaving 4 bases between them. Here the CDR3 DNA reads TGCGCCACCCGCACCGGGGAGCTGTTTTTT. It is translated as CATRTGELFF.

In DNA, the CDR3 is TGCGCCAGCAGCCAAGTGACTAGCGGGGGGGCCGCCCAAGACAATGAGCAGTTCTTC. Amino acids: CASSQVTSGGAAQDNEQFF. J is TRBJ2-1 and V is TRBV4-1; 14 bases match TRBD2. V gave up 1 base and J gave up 5 bases; unmatched junction bases: 10. This CDR3 region has 19 residues. Germline values: CDR1 MGHRA, CDR2 YSYEKL.

In its sample, this clonotype was seen once. The chain recombines TRBV5-6 with TRBJ2-4; D is undetermined. Trimming removed 2 bases at V and 6 bases at J, with 9 bases between. From germline, CDR1 is SGHDT and CDR2 YYEEEE. The length of the CDR3 is 13 residues. The DNA for the CDR3 is TGTGCCAGCAGCTTAGGAGTGGGAAACATTCAGTACTTC. It is translated as CASSLGVGNIQYF.

The chain combines TRBV5-6 with TRBJ1-6; D is uncertain. The CDR3 runs to 15 residues. V lost 4 bases, J lost 3 bases, and 11 bases lay in between. CDR1 is SGHDT, CDR2 YYEEEE, per germline. The CDR3 reads CASSPGTVYNSPLHF. Written as DNA, the CDR3 is TGTGCCAGCAGCCCCGGAACGGTCTATAATTCACCCCTCCACTTT. The full variable domain, with the rest looked up from reference TRBV5-6 and TRBJ1-6, is DAGVTQSPTHLIKTRGQQVTLRCSPKSGHDTVSWYQQALGQGPQFIFQYYEEEERQRGNFPDRFSGHQFPNYSSELNVNALLLGDSALYLCASSPGTVYNSPLHFGNGTRLTVT.

The V and J genes are TRBV7-9 and TRBJ2-3; D perhaps matches TRBD2 (6 bases). Germline CDR1 SEHNR, CDR2 FQNEAQ (reference sequence). The germline V and J ends were trimmed by 5 bases and 4 bases, with 19 bases remaining between them. The CDR3 sequence is 16 residues long. The chain's CDR3 is CASSPDPGGSPDTQYF. The CDR3 nucleotides are TGTGCCAGCAGCCCAGACCCCGGGGGTTCCCCAGATACGCAGTATTTT.

V usage is TRBV30 and J usage is TRBJ1-1; D not resolved. The germline gives CDR1 GTSNPN, CDR2 SVGIG (reference sequence). Trimming shortened V by 5 bases and J by 1 base, and 14 bases separated the two germline ends. The CDR3 is made up of 14 amino acids. CDR3 loop: CAWAPRTENTEAFF. Written as DNA, the CDR3 is TGTGCCTGGGCCCCGAGGACCGAGAACACTGAAGCTTTCTTT.

This chain uses TRBV27 with TRBJ1-1, with a weak D call TRBD1 (5 bases). The germline gives CDR1 MNHEY, CDR2 SMNVEV (reference sequence). V was trimmed by 2 bases and J by 10 bases, leaving 11 bases between them. The CDR3 length is 12 residues. CDR3 sequence: CASSLGGGPAFF. Here the CDR3 DNA reads TGTGCCAGCAGTTTAGGCGGGGGACCAGCTTTCTTT.

CDR3 loop: CASSNKETQYF. The DNA of the CDR3 is TGTGCCAGCAGTAATAAAGAGACCCAGTACTTC. The genes are TRBV7-9 and TRBJ2-5; D gene unclear. The ends were cut back, 6 bases at V and 3 bases at J, with 5 bases in the middle. There are 11 residues in the CDR3. In germline, CDR1 is SEHNR, CDR2 FQNEAQ (reference sequence).

This clonotype was found once. The V call is TRBV18, the J call TRBJ1-2; no clear D gene. Germline values: CDR1 KGHSH, CDR2 LQKENI. This CDR3 contains 15 residues. V lost 0 bases and J lost 3, with 11 bases in between. The CDR3 region is CASSPPSPYDYGYTF. Here the CDR3 DNA reads TGTGCCAGCTCACCACCTAGCCCTTACGACTATGGCTACACCTTC.

The rearrangement uses TRBV29-1 and TRBJ2-1; 10 nucleotides match TRBD1. CDR3 length: 16 residues. Germline CDR1 reads SQVTM; CDR2 reads ANQGSEA. With 6 bases clipped from V and 4 bases from J, the junction kept 12 bases outside the gene matches. CDR3 DNA: TGCAGCGTCACCGGCGCCCGGGACAGGGGATACAATGAGCAGTTCTTC. This gives the protein CSVTGARDRGYNEQFF.

V is TRBV6-1 and J is TRBJ1-1; 7 nucleotides agree with TRBD1. The V gene end was trimmed by 9 bases and the J gene end by 6 bases; junction bases not matched to a gene: 10. This CDR3 has 13 amino acids. Per the germline V gene, CDR1 is MNHNS and CDR2 is SASEGT. The DNA for the CDR3 is TGTGCCAGTGGGCCAGGGGGTCCAGCTGAAGCTTTCTTT. It is translated as CASGPGGPAEAFF.